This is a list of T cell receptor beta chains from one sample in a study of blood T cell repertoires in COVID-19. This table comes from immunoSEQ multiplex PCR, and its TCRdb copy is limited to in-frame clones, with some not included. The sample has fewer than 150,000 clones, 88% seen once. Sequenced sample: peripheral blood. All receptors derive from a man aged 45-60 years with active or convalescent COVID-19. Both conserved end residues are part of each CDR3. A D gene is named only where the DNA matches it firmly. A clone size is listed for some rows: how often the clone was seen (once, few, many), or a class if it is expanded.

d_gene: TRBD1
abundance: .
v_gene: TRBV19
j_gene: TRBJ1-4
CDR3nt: TGTGCCAGTAGTACTCTACAGGGGTTAGTCGATGAAAAACTGTTTTTT
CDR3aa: CASSTLQGLVDEKLFF

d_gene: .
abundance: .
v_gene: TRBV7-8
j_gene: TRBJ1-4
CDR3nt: TGTGCCAGCAGCTTAGGGAGGTCGGAAAAACTGTTTTTT
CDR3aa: CASSLGRSEKLFF

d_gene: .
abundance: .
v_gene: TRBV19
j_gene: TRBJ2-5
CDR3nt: TGTGCCAGTAGGTCCGACATGTACCAAGAGACCCAGTACTTC
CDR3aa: CASRSDMYQETQYF

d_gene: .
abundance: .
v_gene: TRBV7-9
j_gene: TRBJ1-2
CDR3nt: TGTGCCAGCAGCTTAAACAGGGCAGGCTATGGCTACACCTTC
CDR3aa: CASSLNRAGYGYTF

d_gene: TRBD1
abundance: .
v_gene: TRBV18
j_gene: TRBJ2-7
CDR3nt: TGTGCCAGCTCTTGGGACAGGGCCTACGAGCAGTACTTC
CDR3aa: CASSWDRAYEQYF

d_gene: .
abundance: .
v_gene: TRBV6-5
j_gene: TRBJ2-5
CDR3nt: TGTGCCAGCAGTCCTCGACAGGTTCAACAAGAGACCCAGTACTTC
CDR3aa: CASSPRQVQQETQYF

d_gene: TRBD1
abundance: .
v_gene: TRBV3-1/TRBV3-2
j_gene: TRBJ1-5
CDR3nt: TGTGCCAGCAGCCAAGGGGTGGTCAGGGGGCTTTGGAGCAATCAGCCCCAGCATTTT
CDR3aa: CASSQGVVRGLWSNQPQHF

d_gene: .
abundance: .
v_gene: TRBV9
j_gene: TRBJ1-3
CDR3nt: TGTGCCAGCAGCGTAGCTAGCGGGCCGCGTACGGGAAACACCATATATTTT
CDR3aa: CASSVASGPRTGNTIYF

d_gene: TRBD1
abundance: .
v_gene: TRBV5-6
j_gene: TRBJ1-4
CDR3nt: TGTGCCAGCAGCTCCAGGGTAGGGGGCTATCGGGAAAAACTGTTTTTT
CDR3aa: CASSSRVGGYREKLFF

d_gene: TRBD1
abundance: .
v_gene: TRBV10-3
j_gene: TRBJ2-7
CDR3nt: TGTGCCATCAGGCCGGGACAGGGGAGCTACGAGCAGTACTTC
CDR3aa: CAIRPGQGSYEQYF

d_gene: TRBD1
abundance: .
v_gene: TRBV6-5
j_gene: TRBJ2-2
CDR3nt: TGTGCCAGCGGACGGGACAGGAGGAACACCGGGGAGCTGTTTTTT
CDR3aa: CASGRDRRNTGELFF

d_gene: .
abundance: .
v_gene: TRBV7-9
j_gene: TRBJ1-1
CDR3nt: TGTGCCAGCAGCTTAACTGGGCCGGGGGAAGCTTTCTTT
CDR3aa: CASSLTGPGEAFF

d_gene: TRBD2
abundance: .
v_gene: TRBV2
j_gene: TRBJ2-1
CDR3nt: TGTGCCAGCAGTCTCGGACTAGCGGGTGAGCAGTTCTTC
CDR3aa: CASSLGLAGEQFF

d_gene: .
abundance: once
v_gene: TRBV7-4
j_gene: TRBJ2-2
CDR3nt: TGTGCCAGCAGCCCTCGAGGAGGGGCCACCCTCGGGGCCGGGGAGCTGTTTTTT
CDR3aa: CASSPRGGATLGAGELFF

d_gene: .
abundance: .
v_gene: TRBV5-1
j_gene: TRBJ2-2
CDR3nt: TGCGCCAGCAGCTTGGCATTATCACGGGTCAACACCGGGGAGCTGTTTTTT
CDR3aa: CASSLALSRVNTGELFF

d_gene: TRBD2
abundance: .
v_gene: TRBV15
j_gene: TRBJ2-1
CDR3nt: TGTGCCACCAGCAGAGTTCCCGCAGCCCTCATAGGCACTAGCGGGAGCAATGAGCAGTTCTTC
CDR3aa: CATSRVPAALIGTSGSNEQFF

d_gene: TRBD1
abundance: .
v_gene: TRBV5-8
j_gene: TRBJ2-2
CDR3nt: TGTGCCAGCAGCTCTTGGACAGGGGCCAACACCGGGGAGCTGTTTTTT
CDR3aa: CASSSWTGANTGELFF

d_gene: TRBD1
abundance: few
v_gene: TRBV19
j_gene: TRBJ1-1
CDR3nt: TGTGCCAGTAGTTCGGGACAGGGGAGCACTGAAGCTTTCTTT
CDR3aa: CASSSGQGSTEAFF

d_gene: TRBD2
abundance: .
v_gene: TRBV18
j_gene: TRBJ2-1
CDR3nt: TGTGCCAGCTCACCAGGGACTAGCGGGATTCATGAGCAGTTCTTC
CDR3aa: CASSPGTSGIHEQFF

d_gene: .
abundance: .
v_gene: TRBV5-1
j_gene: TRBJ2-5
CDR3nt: TGCGCCAGCAGCATTTCAACGACAAGAGAGGAGACCCAGTACTTC
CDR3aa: CASSISTTREETQYF

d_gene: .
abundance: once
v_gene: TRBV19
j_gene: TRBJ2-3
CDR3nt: TGTGCCAGTAGTATAAGGAGCGATACGCAGTATTTT
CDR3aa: CASSIRSDTQYF

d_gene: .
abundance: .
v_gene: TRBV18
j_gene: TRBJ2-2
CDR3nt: TGTGCCAGCTCACCACTGCAGGAGAACACCGGGGAGCTGTTTTTT
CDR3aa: CASSPLQENTGELFF

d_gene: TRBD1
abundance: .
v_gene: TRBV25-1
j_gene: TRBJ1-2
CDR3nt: TGTGCCAGCCGCGGACAGGGACATGGCTACACCTTC
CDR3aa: CASRGQGHGYTF